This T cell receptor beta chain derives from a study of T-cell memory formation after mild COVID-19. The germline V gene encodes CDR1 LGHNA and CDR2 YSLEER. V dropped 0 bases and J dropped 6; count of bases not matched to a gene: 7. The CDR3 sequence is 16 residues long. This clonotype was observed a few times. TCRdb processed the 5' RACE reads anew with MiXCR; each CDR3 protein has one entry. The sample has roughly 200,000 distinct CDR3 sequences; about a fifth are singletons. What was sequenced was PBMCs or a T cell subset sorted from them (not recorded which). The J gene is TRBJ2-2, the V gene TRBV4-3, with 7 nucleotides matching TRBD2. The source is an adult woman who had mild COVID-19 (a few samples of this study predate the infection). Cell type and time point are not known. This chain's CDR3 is CASSQDSGGRPGELFF. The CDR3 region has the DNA TGCGCCAGCAGCCAAGATTCTGGCGGGAGACCCGGGGAGCTGTTTTTT.